This TCR beta chain was identified in a study of blood T cell repertoires in COVID-19. Looking at the study overall: Acute-phase and convalescent COVID-19 samples originated in the United States, Italy and Spain.

Assay: immunoSEQ multiplex PCR; the TCRdb copy retains only in-frame clones and omits some. Among approximately 140,000 clones listed, about nine tenths were seen once. With 6 bases removed from V and 10 bases from J, the gap between germline ends came to 22 bases. Germline CDR1 and CDR2: LNHDA and SQIVND (reference sequence). The CDR3 extends over 16 amino acids. The sample consisted of peripheral blood. V is TRBV19 and J is TRBJ1-6; possibly TRBD1 for D (6 bases). This TCR came from a woman aged 55-69 years with active or convalescent COVID-19. CDR3 in amino acids: CASRTEGVLKWSPLHF. Here the CDR3 DNA reads TGTGCCAGTAGAACCGAGGGGGTCCTTAAATGGTCACCCCTCCACTTT.